This T cell receptor (beta chain) came from a study of post-analysis software for immune sequencing data. Study details: Disease trajectories encompassed relapsing-remitting, secondary progressive and progressive-relapsing multiple sclerosis. Study results and caveats: Controls significantly exceeded multiple sclerosis patients in normalized Chao1 diversity. Five TRBV segments occurring more often in patients than controls included TRBV5-6, TRBV5-1 and TRBV20-1. Samples made in the same batch grouped tightly together by F measure.

Concerning this clonotype itself: As yet, its antigen is unknown.

Unique molecular identifiers tagged the TCR beta cDNA libraries. T cells numbering about 0.85 to 10 million yielded some 500,000 cDNA molecules. Each CDR3 protein is one row after TCRdb ran MiXCR on the PCR reads. The repertoire holds approximately 400,000 distinct CDR3 sequences, roughly 36% seen once, with 13% in the top ten. V was pared by 4 bases and J by 6 bases, with 21 bases between. The CDR3 is 16 residues long. Sequencing was carried out using blood. The V gene is TRBV12-3 or TRBV12-4, the J gene TRBJ1-2; D is uncertain. This TCR derives from a girl aged 5-17 years with multiple sclerosis. The CDR3 DNA sequence: TGTGCCAGCAGTTCGTCCCTCTCCTCTCTCTGGGATGGCTACACCTTC. It codes for CASSSSLSSLWDGYTF.